This T cell receptor beta chain originates from a study of T cell responses to AZD1222 COVID-19 vaccine. Overall study: Second-dose recipients at about 4 or about 12 weeks were treated as one pooled group.

Germline V gives CDR1 SGHAT, CDR2 FQNNGV. The CDR3 totals 13 residues. V shed 4 bases, J shed 7 bases, and the junction held 2 bases outside the gene matches. Sequencing used immunoSEQ multiplex PCR; TCRdb keeps in-frame clones, though not all of them. The table lists about 120,000 clones, around 90% of them singletons. Whole-study results and caveats: Sampled repertoires all dated from after the peak T cell response. Vaccine-associated CD4 TCRs spanned spike, dominant at 160-218 and 743-854. Donors were largely white British and mainly female; clonal diversity was possibly underestimated.

To note about this clone: Its antigen is undetermined.

The receptor's source is an adult in good health. The specimen comprised peripheral blood, sampled on day 0 of AZD1222 vaccination. The gene calls are TRBV11-2 and TRBJ2-1; 9 bases align to TRBD2. The CDR3 DNA sequence: TGTGCCAGCAGCTCGGGACTAGCAAATGAGCAGTTCTTC. Its translation is CASSSGLANEQFF.